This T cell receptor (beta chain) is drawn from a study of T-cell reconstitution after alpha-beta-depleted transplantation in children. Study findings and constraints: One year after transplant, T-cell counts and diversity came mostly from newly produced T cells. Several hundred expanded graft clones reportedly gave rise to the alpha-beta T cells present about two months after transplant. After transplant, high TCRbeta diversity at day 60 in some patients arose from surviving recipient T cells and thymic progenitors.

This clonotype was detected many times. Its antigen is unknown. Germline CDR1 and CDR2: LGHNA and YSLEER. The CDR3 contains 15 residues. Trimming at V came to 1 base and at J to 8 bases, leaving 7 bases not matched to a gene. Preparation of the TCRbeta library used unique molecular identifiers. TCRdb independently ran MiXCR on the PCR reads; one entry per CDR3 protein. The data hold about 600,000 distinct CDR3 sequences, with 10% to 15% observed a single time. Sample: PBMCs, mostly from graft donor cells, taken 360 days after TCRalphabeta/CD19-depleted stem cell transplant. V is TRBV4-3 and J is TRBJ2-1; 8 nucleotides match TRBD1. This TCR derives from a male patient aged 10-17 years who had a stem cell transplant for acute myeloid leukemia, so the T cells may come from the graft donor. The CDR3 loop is CASSQVDATGDEQFF. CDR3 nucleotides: TGCGCCAGCAGCCAAGTCGACGCGACAGGGGATGAGCAGTTCTTC.